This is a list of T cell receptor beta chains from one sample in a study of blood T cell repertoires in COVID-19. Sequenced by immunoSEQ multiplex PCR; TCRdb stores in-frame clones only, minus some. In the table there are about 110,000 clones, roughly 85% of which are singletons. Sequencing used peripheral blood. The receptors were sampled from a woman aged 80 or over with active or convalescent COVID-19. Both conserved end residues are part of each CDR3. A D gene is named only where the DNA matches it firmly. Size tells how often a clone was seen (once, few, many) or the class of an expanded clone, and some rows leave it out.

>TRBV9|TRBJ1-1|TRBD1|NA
CASSVGTENTEAFF
TGTGCCAGCAGCGTGGGGACAGAAAACACTGAAGCTTTCTTT
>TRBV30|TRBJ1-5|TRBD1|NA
CAWSSGTGLSNQPQHF
TGTGCCTGGAGTTCCGGGACAGGACTTAGCAATCAGCCCCAGCATTTT
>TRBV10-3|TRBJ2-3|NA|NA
CAISENGAGFTDTQYF
TGTGCCATCAGCGAAAATGGGGCAGGATTCACAGATACGCAGTATTTT
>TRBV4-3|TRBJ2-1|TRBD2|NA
CASSPGASGSPRYNEQFF
TGCGCCAGCAGCCCTGGGGCTAGCGGGAGCCCTCGCTACAATGAGCAGTTCTTC
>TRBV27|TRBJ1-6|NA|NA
CASSPTLGLPGAVYNSPLHF
TGTGCCAGCAGTCCCACTTTGGGGCTACCTGGTGCGGTTTATAATTCACCCCTCCACTTT
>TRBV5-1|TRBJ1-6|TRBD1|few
CASRSGQGDSPLHF
TGCGCCAGCAGGTCGGGACAGGGCGATTCACCCCTCCACTTT
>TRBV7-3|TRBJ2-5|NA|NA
CASSLTGVMETQYF
TGTGCCAGCAGCTTAACGGGCGTAATGGAGACCCAGTACTTC
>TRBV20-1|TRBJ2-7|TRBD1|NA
CSAAGTDKQYF
TGCAGTGCGGCCGGGACAGACAAGCAGTACTTC
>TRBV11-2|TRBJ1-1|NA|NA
CASRLTQNTEAFF
TGTGCCAGCAGATTGACACAGAACACTGAAGCTTTCTTT
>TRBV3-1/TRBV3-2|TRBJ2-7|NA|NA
CASSQEVAVTYEQYF
TGTGCCAGCAGCCAAGAGGTAGCGGTAACCTACGAGCAGTACTTC
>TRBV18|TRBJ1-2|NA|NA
CASSPPSVLNYGYTF
TGTGCCAGCTCACCACCCAGTGTGCTCAACTATGGCTACACCTTC
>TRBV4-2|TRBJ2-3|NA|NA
CASSHRSGAYPPDTQYF
TGTGCCAGCAGCCACCGAAGTGGGGCCTATCCTCCAGATACGCAGTATTTT
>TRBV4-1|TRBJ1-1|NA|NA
CASSQDPQGQTEAFF
TGCGCCAGCAGCCAAGATCCACAGGGTCAAACTGAAGCTTTCTTT
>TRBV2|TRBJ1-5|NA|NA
CASSGYPGQSDF
TGTGCCAGCAGTGGGTACCCAGGACAATCAGATTTT